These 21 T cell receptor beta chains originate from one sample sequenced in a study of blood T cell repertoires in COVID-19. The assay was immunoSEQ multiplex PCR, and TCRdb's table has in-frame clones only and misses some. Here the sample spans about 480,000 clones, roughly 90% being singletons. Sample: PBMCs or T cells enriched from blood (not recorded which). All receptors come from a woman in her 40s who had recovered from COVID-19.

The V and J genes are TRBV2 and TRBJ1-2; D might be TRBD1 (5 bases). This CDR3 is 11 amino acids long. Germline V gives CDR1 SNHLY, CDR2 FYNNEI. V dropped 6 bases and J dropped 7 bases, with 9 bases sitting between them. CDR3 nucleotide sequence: TGTGCCAGCAGGCGGGGCAGTGGCTACACCTTC. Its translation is CASRRGSGYTF.

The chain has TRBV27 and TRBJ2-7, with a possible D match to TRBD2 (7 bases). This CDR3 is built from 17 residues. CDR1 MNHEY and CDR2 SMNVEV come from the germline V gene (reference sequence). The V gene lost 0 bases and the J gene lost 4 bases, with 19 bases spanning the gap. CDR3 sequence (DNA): TGTGCCAGCAGTTTATCGGGGAGGGGGTTAAATGTGTACGAGCAGTACTTC. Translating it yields CASSLSGRGLNVYEQYF.

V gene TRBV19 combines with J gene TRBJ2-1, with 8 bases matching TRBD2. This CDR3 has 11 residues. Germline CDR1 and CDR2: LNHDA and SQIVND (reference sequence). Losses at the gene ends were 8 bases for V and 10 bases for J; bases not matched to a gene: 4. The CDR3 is CASSRGGEQFF. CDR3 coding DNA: TGTGCCAGTTCTCGGGGGGGAGAGCAGTTCTTC. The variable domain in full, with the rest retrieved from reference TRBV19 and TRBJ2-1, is DGGITQSPKYLFRKEGQNVTLSCEQNLNHDAMYWYRQDPGQGLRLIYYSQIVNDFQKGDIAEGYSVSREKKESFPLTVTSAQKNPTAFYLCASSRGGEQFFGPGTRLTVL.

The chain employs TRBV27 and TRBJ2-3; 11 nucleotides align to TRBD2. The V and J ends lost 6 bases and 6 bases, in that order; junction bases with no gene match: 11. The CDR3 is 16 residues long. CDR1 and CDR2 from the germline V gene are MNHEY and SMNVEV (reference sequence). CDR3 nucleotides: TGTGCCAGCAGCCGACTAGCGGGGACCATTCTTGATACGCAGTATTTT. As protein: CASSRLAGTILDTQYF.

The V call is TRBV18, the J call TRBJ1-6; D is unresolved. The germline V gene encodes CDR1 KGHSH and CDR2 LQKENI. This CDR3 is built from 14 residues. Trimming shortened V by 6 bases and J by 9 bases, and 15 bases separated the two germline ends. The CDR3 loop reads CASSGLPTGSPLHF. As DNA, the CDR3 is TGTGCCAGCTCCGGACTGCCAACTGGTTCACCCCTCCACTTT.

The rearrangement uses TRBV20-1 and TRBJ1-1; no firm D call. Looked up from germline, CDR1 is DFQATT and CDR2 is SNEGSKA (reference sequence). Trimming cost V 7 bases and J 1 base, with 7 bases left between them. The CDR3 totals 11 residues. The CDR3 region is CSGRQNTEAFF. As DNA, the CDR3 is TGCAGTGGAAGACAGAACACTGAAGCTTTCTTT.

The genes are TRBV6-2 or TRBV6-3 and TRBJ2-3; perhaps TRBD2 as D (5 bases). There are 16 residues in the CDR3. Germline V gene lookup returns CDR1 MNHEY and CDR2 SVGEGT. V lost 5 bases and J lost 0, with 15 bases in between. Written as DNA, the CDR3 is TGTGCCAGCAGTACCACGTCTGGCGGGAGCACAGATACGCAGTATTTT. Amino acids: CASSTTSGGSTDTQYF.

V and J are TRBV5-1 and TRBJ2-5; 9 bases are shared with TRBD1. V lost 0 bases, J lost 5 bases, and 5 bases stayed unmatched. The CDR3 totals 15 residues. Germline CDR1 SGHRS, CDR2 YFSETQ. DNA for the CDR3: TGCGCCAGCAGCTTGGATACAGGGGGCGCGGAGACCCAGTACTTC. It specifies CASSLDTGGAETQYF.

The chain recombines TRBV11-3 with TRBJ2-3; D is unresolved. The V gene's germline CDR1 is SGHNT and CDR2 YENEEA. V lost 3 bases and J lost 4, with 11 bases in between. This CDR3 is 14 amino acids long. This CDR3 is CASSFQSLSDTQYF. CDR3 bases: TGTGCCAGCAGCTTCCAGTCGTTGTCAGATACGCAGTATTTT.

CDR3 residues: CASSATGTSINEQFF. CDR3 sequence (DNA): TGTGCCAGCAGTGCTACCGGGACTAGCATCAATGAGCAGTTCTTC. The genes are TRBV6-4 and TRBJ2-1, with 9 bases matching TRBD2. In germline, CDR1 is MRHNA, CDR2 SNTAGT. The CDR3 is 15 residues long. V was clipped by 4 bases and J by 6 bases; unmatched bases: 7.

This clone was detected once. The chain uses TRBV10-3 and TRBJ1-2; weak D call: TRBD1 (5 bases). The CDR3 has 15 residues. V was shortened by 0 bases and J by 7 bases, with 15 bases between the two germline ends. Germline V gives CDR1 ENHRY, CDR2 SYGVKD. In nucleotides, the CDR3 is TGTGCCATCAGTGAGTCGGGGTTCAGGGCTCGTGGCTACACCTTC. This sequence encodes CAISESGFRARGYTF.

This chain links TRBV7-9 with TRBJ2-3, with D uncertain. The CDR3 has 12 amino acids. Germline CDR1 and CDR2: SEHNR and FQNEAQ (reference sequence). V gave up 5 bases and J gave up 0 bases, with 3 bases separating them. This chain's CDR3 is CASSQSTDTQYF. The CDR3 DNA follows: TGTGCCAGCAGCCAGAGCACAGATACGCAGTATTTT.

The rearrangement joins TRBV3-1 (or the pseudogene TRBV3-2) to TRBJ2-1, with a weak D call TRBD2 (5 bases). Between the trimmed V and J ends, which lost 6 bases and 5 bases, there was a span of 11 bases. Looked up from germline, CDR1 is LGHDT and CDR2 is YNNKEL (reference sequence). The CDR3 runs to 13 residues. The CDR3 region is CASSWTPDNEQFF. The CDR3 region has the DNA TGTGCCAGCAGTTGGACTCCGGACAATGAGCAGTTCTTC.

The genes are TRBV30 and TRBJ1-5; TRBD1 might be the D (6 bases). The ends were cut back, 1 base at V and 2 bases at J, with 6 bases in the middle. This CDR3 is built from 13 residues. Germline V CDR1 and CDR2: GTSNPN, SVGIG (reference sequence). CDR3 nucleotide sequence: TGTGCCTGGAGTGGGACAGGCAATCAGCCCCAGCATTTT. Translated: CAWSGTGNQPQHF.

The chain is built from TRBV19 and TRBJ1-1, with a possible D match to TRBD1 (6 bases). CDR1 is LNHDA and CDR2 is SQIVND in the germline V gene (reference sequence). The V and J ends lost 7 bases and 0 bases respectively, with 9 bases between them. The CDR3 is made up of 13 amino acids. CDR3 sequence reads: CASKAGVNTEAFF. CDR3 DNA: TGTGCCAGTAAGGCAGGGGTGAACACTGAAGCTTTCTTT.

CDR3: CATSRDKSPFDRGETQYF. The CDR3 coding sequence is TGTGCCACCAGCAGAGATAAGAGTCCCTTTGACAGGGGTGAGACCCAGTACTTC. The rearrangement joins TRBV15 to TRBJ2-5; 8 bases match TRBD1. The CDR3 has 18 amino acids. Trimming took 0 bases from V and 5 from J; bases not matched to a gene: 14. Germline-derived CDR1 and CDR2 are LNHNV and YYDKDF (reference sequence).

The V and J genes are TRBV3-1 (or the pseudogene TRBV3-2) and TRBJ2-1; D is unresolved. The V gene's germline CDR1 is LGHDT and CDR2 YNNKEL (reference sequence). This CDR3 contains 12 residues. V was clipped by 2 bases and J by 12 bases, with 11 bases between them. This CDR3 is CASSQYSLVQFF. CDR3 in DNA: TGTGCCAGCAGCCAATACTCCCTAGTGCAGTTCTTC.

CDR3 residues: CATSDPGTGTEAFF. CDR3 DNA sequence: TGTGCCACCAGTGATCCCGGGACAGGGACTGAAGCTTTCTTT. V usage is TRBV24-1 and J usage is TRBJ1-1; the match to TRBD1 covers 9 bases. The CDR3 has 14 residues. Germline assignment: CDR1 KGHDR and CDR2 SFDVKD. V trimming: 3 bases; J trimming: 5 bases; junction bases outside the gene matches: 3.

This chain's CDR3 is CASPTGTGAPWYGYTF. The CDR3, as DNA: TGTGCCAGCCCGACCGGGACAGGGGCCCCTTGGTATGGCTACACCTTC. The V gene is TRBV27, the J gene TRBJ1-2; 10 nucleotides line up with TRBD1. Germline V gene data show CDR1 as MNHEY and CDR2 as SMNVEV (reference sequence). This CDR3 region has 16 residues. V was clipped by 8 bases and J by 5 bases; unmatched bases: 14.

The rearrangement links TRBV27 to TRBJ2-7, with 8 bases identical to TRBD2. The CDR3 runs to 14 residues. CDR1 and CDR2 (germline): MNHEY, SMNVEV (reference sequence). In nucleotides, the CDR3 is TGTCTTGTCGGGGCGGGAGGCCTTTTAAGCGAGCAGTACTTC. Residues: CLVGAGGLLSEQYF.

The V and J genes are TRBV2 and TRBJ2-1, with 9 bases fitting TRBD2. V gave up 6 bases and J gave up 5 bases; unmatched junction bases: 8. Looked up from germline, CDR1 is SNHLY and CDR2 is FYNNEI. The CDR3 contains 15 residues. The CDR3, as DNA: TGTGCCAGCAGATCTCTAGCGGGAACCCACAATGAGCAGTTCTTC. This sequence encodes CASRSLAGTHNEQFF. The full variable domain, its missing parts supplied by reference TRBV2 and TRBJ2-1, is EPEVTQTPSHQVTQMGQEVILRCVPISNHLYFYWYRQILGQKVEFLVSFYNNEISEKSEIFDDQFSVERPDGSNFTLKIRSTKLEDSAMYFCASRSLAGTHNEQFFGPGTRLTVL.